The 3 T cell receptor beta chains below all came from one sample that was sequenced in a study of blood T cells in healthy people across ages. A second PCR, run for about 7 to 11 cycles, used a sample-barcoded 5' primer plus a J-beta primer mix. A single record per CDR3 protein comes from TCRdb applying MiXCR to the 5' RACE reads. This sample yields 750,000 to 950,000 distinct CDR3 sequences, of which 25% to 35% are seen a single time; about 10% belongs to the top ten. These records were also assigned to another study, of T cells of mothers and their children.

The sequencing input was blood. The receptor source for this set is a woman aged 35 to 49 in good health.

This clonotype was counted a few times. This chain connects TRBV5-1 to TRBJ1-2; D gene unclear. V was shortened by 0 bases and J by 4 bases, with 10 bases between the two germline ends. The CDR3 length is 14 residues. Per the germline V gene, CDR1 is SGHRS and CDR2 is YFSETQ. CDR3 protein: CASSLDMGSYGYTF. Here the CDR3 DNA reads TGCGCCAGCAGCTTGGATATGGGATCCTATGGCTACACCTTC.

A note on this clonotype: At one boundary the junction diverges from the germline segment, which might be a read error. The chain is built from TRBV5-1 and TRBJ1-1, with a possible D match to TRBD1 (5 bases). The germline V gene encodes CDR1 SGHRS and CDR2 YFSETQ. The CDR3 has 15 residues. The CDR3 DNA is TGCGCCAGCAGCTTGGCCGAGGGGCTGAGCACTGGAGCTTTCTTT. It yields the protein CASSLAEGLSTGAFF.

Note on this clonotype: Being one base from a much bigger clone, this may be a read error. J is TRBJ2-5 and V is TRBV18; possibly TRBD2 for D (5 bases). This CDR3 comprises 13 residues. Deletions cut 7 bases from V and 0 bases from J, with 9 bases between. Germline V gives CDR1 KGHSH, CDR2 LQKENI. The CDR3 loop reads CASWRADQETQYF. Here the CDR3 DNA reads TGTGCCAGCTGGCGGGCAGACCAAGAGACCCAGTACTTC.